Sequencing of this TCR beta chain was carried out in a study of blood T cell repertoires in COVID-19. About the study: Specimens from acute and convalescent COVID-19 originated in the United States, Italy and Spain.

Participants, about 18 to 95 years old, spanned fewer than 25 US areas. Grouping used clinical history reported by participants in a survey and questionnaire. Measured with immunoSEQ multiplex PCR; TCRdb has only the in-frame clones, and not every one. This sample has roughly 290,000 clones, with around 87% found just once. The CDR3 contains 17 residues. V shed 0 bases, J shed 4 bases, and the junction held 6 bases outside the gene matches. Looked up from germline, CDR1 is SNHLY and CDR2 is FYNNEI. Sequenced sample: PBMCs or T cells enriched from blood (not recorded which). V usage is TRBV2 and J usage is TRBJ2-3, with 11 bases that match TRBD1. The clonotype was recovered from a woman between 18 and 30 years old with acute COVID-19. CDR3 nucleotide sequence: TGTGCCAGCAGTGAAGCGCAACCGGGACAGGGGGCAGATACGCAGTATTTT. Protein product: CASSEAQPGQGADTQYF.